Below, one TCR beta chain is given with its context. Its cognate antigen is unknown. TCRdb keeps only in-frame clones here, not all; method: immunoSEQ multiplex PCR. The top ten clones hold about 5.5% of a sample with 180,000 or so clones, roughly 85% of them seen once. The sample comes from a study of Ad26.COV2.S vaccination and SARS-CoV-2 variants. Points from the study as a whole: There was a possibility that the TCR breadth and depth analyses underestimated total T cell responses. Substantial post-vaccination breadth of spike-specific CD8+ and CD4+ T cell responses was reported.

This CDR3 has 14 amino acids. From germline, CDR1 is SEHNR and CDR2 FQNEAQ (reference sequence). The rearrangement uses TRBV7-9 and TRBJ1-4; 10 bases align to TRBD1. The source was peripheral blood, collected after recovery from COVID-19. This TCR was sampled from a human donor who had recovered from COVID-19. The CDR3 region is CAVPHRDRGEKLFF. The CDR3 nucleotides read TGTGCTGTTCCACACCGGGACAGGGGTGAAAAACTGTTTTTT.